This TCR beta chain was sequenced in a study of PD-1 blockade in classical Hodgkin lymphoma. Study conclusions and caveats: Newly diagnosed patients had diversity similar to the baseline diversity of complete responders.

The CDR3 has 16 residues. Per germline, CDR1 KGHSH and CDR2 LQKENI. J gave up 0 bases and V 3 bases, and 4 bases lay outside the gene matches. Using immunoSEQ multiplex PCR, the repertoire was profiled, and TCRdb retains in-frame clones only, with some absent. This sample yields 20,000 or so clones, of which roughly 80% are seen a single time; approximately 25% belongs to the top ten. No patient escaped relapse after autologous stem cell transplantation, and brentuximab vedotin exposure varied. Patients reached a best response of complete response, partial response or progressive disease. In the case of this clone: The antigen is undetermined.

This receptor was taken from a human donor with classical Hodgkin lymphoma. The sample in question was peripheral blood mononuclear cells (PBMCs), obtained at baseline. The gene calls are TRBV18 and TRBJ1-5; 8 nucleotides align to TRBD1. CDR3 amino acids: CASSPGQANSNQPQHF. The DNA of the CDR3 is TGTGCCAGCTCACCGGGACAGGCAAATAGCAATCAGCCCCAGCATTTT. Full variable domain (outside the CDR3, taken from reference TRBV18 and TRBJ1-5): NAGVMQNPRHLVRRRGQEARLRCSPMKGHSHVYWYRQLPEEGLKFMVYLQKENIIDESGMPKERFSAEFPKEGPSILRIQQVVRGDSAAYFCASSPGQANSNQPQHFGDGTRLSIL.